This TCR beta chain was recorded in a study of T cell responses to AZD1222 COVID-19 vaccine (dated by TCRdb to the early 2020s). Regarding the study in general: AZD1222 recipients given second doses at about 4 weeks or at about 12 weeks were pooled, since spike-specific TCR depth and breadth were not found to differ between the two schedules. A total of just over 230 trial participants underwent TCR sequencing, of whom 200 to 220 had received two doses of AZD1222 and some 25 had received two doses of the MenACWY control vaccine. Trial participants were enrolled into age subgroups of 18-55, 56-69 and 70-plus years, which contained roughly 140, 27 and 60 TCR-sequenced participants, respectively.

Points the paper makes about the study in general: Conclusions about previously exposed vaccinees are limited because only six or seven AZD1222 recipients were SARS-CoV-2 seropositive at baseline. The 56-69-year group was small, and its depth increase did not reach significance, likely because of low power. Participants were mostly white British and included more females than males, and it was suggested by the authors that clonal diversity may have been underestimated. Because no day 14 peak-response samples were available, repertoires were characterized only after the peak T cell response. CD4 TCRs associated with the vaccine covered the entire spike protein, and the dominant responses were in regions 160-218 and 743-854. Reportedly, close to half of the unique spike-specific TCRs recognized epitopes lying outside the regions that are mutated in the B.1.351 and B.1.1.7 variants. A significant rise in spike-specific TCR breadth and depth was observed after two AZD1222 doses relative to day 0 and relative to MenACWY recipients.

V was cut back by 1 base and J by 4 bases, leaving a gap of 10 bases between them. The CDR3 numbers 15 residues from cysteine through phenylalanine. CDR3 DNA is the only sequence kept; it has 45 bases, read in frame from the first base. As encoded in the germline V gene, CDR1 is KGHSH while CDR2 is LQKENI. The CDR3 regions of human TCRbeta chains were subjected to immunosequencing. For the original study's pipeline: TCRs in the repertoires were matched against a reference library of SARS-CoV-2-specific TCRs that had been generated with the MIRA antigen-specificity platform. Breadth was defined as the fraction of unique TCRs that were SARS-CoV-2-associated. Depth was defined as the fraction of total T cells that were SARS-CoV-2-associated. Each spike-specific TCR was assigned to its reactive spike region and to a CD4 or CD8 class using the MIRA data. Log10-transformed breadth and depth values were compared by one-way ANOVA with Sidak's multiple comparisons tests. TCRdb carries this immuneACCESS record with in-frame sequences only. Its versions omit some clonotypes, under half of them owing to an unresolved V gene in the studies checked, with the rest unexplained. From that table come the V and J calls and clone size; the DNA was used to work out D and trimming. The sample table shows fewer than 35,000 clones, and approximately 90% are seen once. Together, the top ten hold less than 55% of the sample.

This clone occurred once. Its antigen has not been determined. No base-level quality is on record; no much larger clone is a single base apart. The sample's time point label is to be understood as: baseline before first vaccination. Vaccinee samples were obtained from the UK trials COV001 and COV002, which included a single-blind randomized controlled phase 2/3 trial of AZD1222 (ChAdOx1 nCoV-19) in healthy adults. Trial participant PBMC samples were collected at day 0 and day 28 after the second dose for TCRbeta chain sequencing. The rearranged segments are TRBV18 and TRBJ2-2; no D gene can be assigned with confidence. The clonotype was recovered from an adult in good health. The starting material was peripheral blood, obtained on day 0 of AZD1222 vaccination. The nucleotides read TGTGCCAGCTCACCACTTCCCTTACCCACCGGGGAGCTGTTTTTT. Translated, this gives CASSPLPLPTGELFF.